This T cell receptor (beta chain) was found in a study of T and B cells in COVID-19 patients. Germline CDR1 SGHDT, CDR2 YYEEEE. Trimming took off 4 bases at V and 7 bases at J, with 11 bases between the two ends. The CDR3 sequence is 12 residues long. Blood genomic DNA input for TRB amplification was about 220-500 ng. Study-wide results and limits: Symptomatic-phase blood samples from mildly ill patients and early samples from severe cases were scarce. Active COVID-19 showed highly clonal TRB repertoires; recovery showed diversity and richness above healthy donors.

Details on this clonotype: The antigen is not known.

TRB rearrangements were amplified by multiplex PCR with BIOMED2 TRB-A/B primers. TCRdb re-called the multiplex PCR reads with MiXCR, one entry per CDR3 protein. The sample includes about 4,100 distinct CDR3 sequences, about 26% seen only once; the top ten take about two fifths. The TCR originated in a human donor with active COVID-19. The donor label of this sample is uncertain. The material sequenced was blood. The chain employs TRBV5-6 and TRBJ1-1, with D possibly being TRBD1 (5 bases). CDR3 protein: CASSDQGFEAFF. In DNA, the CDR3 is TGTGCCAGCAGCGATCAGGGTTTTGAAGCTTTCTTT.